This is a list of T cell receptor beta chains from one sample in a study of blood T cells in healthy people across ages. MiXCR was run by TCRdb on the 5' RACE reads, yielding one entry per CDR3 protein. The sample lists fewer than 800,000 distinct CDR3 sequences; around 49% were seen once. The sample consisted of blood. The receptors derive from a woman aged 55-69 years in good health. Both conserved end residues are part of each CDR3. D genes are given only for firm matches. Some rows mark clone size as missing; the rest say once, few, many or name a class of expanded clone.

TGTGCCTGGAAAGGCAAGGGGCCCACTGAAGCTTTCTTT CAWKGKGPTEAFF NA TRBV30 NA TRBJ1-1
TGCAGTGCTAGCCTTCCTCCTGGACCCACGAACGAGCAGTACTTC CSASLPPGPTNEQYF NA TRBV20-1 NA TRBJ2-7
TGCAGCGTTGAATTGGAGGGGGTCACTGAAGCTTTCTTT CSVELEGVTEAFF NA TRBV29-1 NA TRBJ1-1
TGCGCCAGCAGTCGATGGACAGACCAAGAGACCCAGTACTTC CASSRWTDQETQYF NA TRBV5-1 NA TRBJ2-5
TGTGCCAGCAGTGCACCGACAGGGGTTCCCTCCTACGAGCAGTACTTC CASSAPTGVPSYEQYF TRBD1 TRBV6-1 few TRBJ2-7
TGTGCCAGCAGGAAGACTAGCGGAGGGGGTCTACAAGGGAATGAGCAGTTCTTC CASRKTSGGGLQGNEQFF TRBD2 TRBV6-2/TRBV6-3 NA TRBJ2-1
TGTGCCAGCAGTGAAGAGGGGGCCTACAATGAGCAGTTCTTC CASSEEGAYNEQFF NA TRBV2 NA TRBJ2-1
TGTGCCAGCAGCTTAGCTTACGGCCGGGGGGATACGCAGTATTTT CASSLAYGRGDTQYF NA TRBV7-2 few TRBJ2-3
TGCGCCAGCAGCTTCCTATCAGGTTACAATGAGCAGTACTTC CASSFLSGYNEQYF NA TRBV5-1 NA TRBJ2-5
TGTGCCAGCAGCCCCTCGGGAGGAGTCCATGAGCAGTTCTTC CASSPSGGVHEQFF TRBD2 TRBV7-2 NA TRBJ2-1
TGTGCCAGCAGGGCGGGAACCGTATCTTCCAATGAGCAGTACTTC CASRAGTVSSNEQYF NA TRBV7-8 NA TRBJ2-7
TGCGCCAGCAGCCAAGACTTCAGGGGTAACACTGAAGCTTTCTTT CASSQDFRGNTEAFF NA TRBV4-3 NA TRBJ1-1
TGTGCCAGCTCACTCTCAGAACGGGGTGAAGCTTTCTTT CASSLSERGEAFF NA TRBV18 NA TRBJ1-1
TGCAGTGCTAGAGGCGGGGGGACAGGGAATTCACCCCTCCACTTT CSARGGGTGNSPLHF TRBD1 TRBV20-1 few TRBJ1-6
TGTGCCAGTAGTATCCGGGACAGATCGGGTGGCTACACCTTC CASSIRDRSGGYTF TRBD1 TRBV19 few TRBJ1-2
TGTGCCAGCAGTTTTTGGGACAGCGGTGACAATGAGCAGTTCTTC CASSFWDSGDNEQFF TRBD1 TRBV28 NA TRBJ2-1
TGTGCCAGCACCTTACGGGACAGGGAGAAAGACTACACCTTC CASTLRDREKDYTF TRBD1 TRBV28 few TRBJ1-2
TGTGCCAGCAGCCAGAGTGCGCGTCGGGTGGTCGGCCATGAGCAGTACTTC CASSQSARRVVGHEQYF NA TRBV4-2 NA TRBJ2-7
TGCGCCAGCAGTAGAGGGGGACAGGGGGCCGAAGAGCAGTACTTC CASSRGGQGAEEQYF TRBD1 TRBV5-1 NA TRBJ2-5
TGCAGTGCTAGAGGCACCCGGGACAGGACTTTGCAGCCCCAGCATTTT CSARGTRDRTLQPQHF TRBD1 TRBV20-1 NA TRBJ1-5
TGCGCCAGCAGCGCTAGCGGCAACCCCTCCTACGAGCAGTACTTC CASSASGNPSYEQYF TRBD2 TRBV4-1 few TRBJ2-7
TGTGCCAGCAGCTTAGGGGACGGAGGGGTTAACTATGGCTACACCTTC CASSLGDGGVNYGYTF NA TRBV7-9 NA TRBJ1-2
TGTGCCAGCAGTTTATCGGGGCAGGGGGTGAGCAATGAGCAGTACTTC CASSLSGQGVSNEQYF TRBD1 TRBV27 NA TRBJ2-7
TGTGCCAGCAGCAGGTCGGGACTACCAGTCGACGGGCAGTACTTC CASSRSGLPVDGQYF TRBD2 TRBV3-1 NA TRBJ2-5
TGTGCCAGCAGCTTAGCAGGGGAAGAAAACTATGGCTACACCTTC CASSLAGEENYGYTF NA TRBV7-9 NA TRBJ1-2
TGTGCCAGCAGCTTAGAACGAGCGGGAGGGCCCGGGGAGCTGTTTTTT CASSLERAGGPGELFF TRBD2 TRBV7-2 NA TRBJ2-2
TGTGCCAGCAGCCTAAGGTTGACAGGGGGCTATGGCTACACCTTC CASSLRLTGGYGYTF TRBD1 TRBV7-2 NA TRBJ1-2
TGTGCCAGCAGCCAAGAGCGATCTCAGAACACTGAAGCTTTCTTT CASSQERSQNTEAFF NA TRBV4-2 few TRBJ1-1
TGTGCCAGCAGCCCAGAGGGTCGCGAGGTGGATACGCAGTATTTT CASSPEGREVDTQYF NA TRBV7-2 NA TRBJ2-3
TGTGCCACCAGTGATACCGGGACGTGGAGGGGCTACACCTTC CATSDTGTWRGYTF NA TRBV24-1 NA TRBJ1-2
TGTGCCATCGGTGGACTAGCGGGAGATGAGCAGTTCTTC CAIGGLAGDEQFF TRBD2 TRBV10-3 NA TRBJ2-1
TGCGCCAGCAGCTTCGGACAGGGGAATTCACCCCTCCACTTT CASSFGQGNSPLHF TRBD1 TRBV12-3/TRBV12-4 NA TRBJ1-6
TGTGCCGGCAGCTCAGCAGCAGGGGGGTTAAAGACCCAGTACTTC CAGSSAAGGLKTQYF NA TRBV7-9 NA TRBJ2-5
TGTGCCTGGGCAGGGACGGGGACCTACGAGCAGTACTTC CAWAGTGTYEQYF NA TRBV30 few TRBJ2-7
TGCAGTGCTCTCCGATCGGGACTACCCACCTACGAGCAGTACTTC CSALRSGLPTYEQYF TRBD2 TRBV20-1 few TRBJ2-7
TGTGCCAGCAGCTTGACAGCGGGAGGGCCCTCCGAGCAGTTCTTC CASSLTAGGPSEQFF TRBD2 TRBV11-2 NA TRBJ2-1
TGTGCCAGCAGCTTACCCCCCGTTAGGGGGGCCGTTGAGCAGTTCTTC CASSLPPVRGAVEQFF NA TRBV11-3 NA TRBJ2-1
TGTGCCAGCAGCCAAGGACTAGCGGACTCCTGGCGCGAGCAGTTCTTC CASSQGLADSWREQFF TRBD2 TRBV4-2 NA TRBJ2-1
TGTGCCACCAGCAGAGATTGGGCTAGCGGGCAGTTCTTC CATSRDWASGQFF TRBD2 TRBV15 few TRBJ2-1
TGCGCCAGCAGCTCAACTTCCGGGACAGGATTCCTTGAAGCTTTCTTT CASSSTSGTGFLEAFF TRBD1 TRBV5-1 few TRBJ1-1
TGCAGTGCTAGAAGGCCACCTGAGGAGACCCAGTACTTC CSARRPPEETQYF NA TRBV20-1 few TRBJ2-5
TGTGCCAGCAGCCCGAAAGGCGGGCGTTACAATGAGCAGTTCTTC CASSPKGGRYNEQFF NA TRBV11-3 NA TRBJ2-1
TGCAGTGCTAGCCTGACAGGGACAACTGGAGATACGCAGTATTTT CSASLTGTTGDTQYF TRBD1 TRBV20-1 NA TRBJ2-3
TGCGCCAGCAGCCAAGCGGACAGGGGCCCCTACGAGCAGTACTTC CASSQADRGPYEQYF TRBD1 TRBV4-3 NA TRBJ2-7
TGCGCCAGCAGCACCTGGGGGGTGCCTAATTTGGATACGCAGTATTTT CASSTWGVPNLDTQYF NA TRBV5-1 NA TRBJ2-3
TGTGCCAGCACCTACCGAACCGGGACAGGGCTGTGGAATTCACCCCTCCACTTT CASTYRTGTGLWNSPLHF TRBD1 TRBV7-2 NA TRBJ1-6
TGCAGTGCTGCGGCTGCCGGGAACACTGAAGCTTTCTTT CSAAAAGNTEAFF NA TRBV20-1 NA TRBJ1-1
TGCAGTGCTAGTAGGGGGACCCTAGCGGGAGCTGGAGATACGCAGTATTTT CSASRGTLAGAGDTQYF TRBD2 TRBV20-1 NA TRBJ2-3
TGTGCCAGCAGCGGGAGGATCATAAACGAGCAGTACTTC CASSGRIINEQYF NA TRBV7-2 few TRBJ2-7
TGTGCCAGCTCACCCCCTTACGACAGGGAGACTGAAGCTTTCTTT CASSPPYDRETEAFF TRBD1 TRBV18 NA TRBJ1-1
TGTGCCAGCAGTTTACAGGGAGGGGAAGAGACCCAGTACTTC CASSLQGGEETQYF TRBD2 TRBV12-3/TRBV12-4 few TRBJ2-5
TGTGCCATCAGTCAGTCAGCAATCTACAATGAGCAGTTCTTC CAISQSAIYNEQFF NA TRBV10-3 few TRBJ2-1
TGTGCCATCAGCTACGACAGGGAAGAGACCCAGTACTTC CAISYDREETQYF TRBD1 TRBV10-3 NA TRBJ2-5
TGTGCCAGCAGCTTTGCGGGGGCCCGGGAGACCCAGTACTTC CASSFAGARETQYF NA TRBV5-6 NA TRBJ2-5